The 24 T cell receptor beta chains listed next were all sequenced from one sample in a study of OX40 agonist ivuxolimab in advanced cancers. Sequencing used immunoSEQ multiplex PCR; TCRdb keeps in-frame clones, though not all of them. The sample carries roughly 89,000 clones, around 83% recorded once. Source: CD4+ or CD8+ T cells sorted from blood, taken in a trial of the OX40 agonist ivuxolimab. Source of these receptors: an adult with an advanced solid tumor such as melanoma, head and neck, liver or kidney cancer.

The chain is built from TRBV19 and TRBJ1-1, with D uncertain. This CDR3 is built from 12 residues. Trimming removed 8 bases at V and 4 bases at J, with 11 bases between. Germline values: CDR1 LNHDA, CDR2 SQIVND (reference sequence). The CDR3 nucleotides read TGTGCCAGTGGGGATTGGGGCACTGAAGCTTTCTTT. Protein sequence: CASGDWGTEAFF.

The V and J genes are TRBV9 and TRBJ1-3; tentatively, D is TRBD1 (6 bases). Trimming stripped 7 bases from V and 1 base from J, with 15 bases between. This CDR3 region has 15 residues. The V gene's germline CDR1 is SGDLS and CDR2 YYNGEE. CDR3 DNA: TGTGCCAGCTCAATGTCGGGGGCATCTGGAAACACCATATATTTT. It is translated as CASSMSGASGNTIYF.

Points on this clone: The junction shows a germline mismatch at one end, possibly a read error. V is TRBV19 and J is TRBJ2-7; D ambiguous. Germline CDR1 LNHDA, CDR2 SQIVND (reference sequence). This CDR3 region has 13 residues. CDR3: CASSMAAAPEKYF. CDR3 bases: TGTGCCAGTAGTATGGCCGCAGCCCCCGAGAAGTACTTC.

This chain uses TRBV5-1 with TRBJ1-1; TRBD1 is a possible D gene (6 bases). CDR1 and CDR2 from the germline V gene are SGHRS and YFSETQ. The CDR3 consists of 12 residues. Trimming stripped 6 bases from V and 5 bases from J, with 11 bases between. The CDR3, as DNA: TGCGCCAGCAAGGGGGACGGAACTGAAGCTTTCTTT. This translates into CASKGDGTEAFF.

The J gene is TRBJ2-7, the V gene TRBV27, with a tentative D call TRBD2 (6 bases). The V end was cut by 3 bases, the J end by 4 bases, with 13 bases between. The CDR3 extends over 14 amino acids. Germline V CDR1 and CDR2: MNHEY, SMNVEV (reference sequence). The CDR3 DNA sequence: TGTGCCAGCAGTTTTGCCGGGACTCGATACGAGCAGTACTTC. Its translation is CASSFAGTRYEQYF.

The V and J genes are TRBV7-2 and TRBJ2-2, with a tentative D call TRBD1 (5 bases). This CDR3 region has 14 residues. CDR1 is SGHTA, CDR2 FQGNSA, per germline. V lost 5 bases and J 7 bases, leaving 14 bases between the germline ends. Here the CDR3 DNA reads TGTGCCAGCAGCGTTATGACAGTAAACGGGGAGCTGTTTTTT. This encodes CASSVMTVNGELFF.

The CDR3 DNA reads TGCGCCAGCAGCTTAGGAGCTACAGGGCCCACTGAAGCTTTCTTT. Protein sequence: CASSLGATGPTEAFF. This sequence joins TRBV5-1 and TRBJ1-1; possible D gene TRBD1, 6 bases. With 2 bases removed from V and 4 bases from J, the gap between germline ends came to 15 bases. Per the germline V gene, CDR1 is SGHRS and CDR2 is YFSETQ. The CDR3 loop spans 15 amino acids.

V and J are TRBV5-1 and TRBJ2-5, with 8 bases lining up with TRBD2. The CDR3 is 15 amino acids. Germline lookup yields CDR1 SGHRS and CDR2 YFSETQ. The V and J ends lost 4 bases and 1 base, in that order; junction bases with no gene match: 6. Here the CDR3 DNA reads TGCGCCAGCAGCAGAAGCGGGGGCCTCCAAGAGACCCAGTACTTC. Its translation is CASSRSGGLQETQYF.

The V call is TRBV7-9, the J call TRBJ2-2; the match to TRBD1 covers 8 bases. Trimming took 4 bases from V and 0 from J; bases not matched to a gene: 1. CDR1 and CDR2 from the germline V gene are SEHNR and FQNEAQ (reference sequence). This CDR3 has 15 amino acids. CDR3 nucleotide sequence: TGTGCCAGCAGCTGGACAGGGACGAACACCGGGGAGCTGTTTTTT. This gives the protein CASSWTGTNTGELFF.

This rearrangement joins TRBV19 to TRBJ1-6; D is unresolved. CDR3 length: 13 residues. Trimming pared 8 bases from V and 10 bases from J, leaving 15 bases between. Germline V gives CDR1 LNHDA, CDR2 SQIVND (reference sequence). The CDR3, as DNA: TGTGCCAGTTCCCTACTGACAACCTCACCCCTCCACTTT. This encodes CASSLLTTSPLHF.

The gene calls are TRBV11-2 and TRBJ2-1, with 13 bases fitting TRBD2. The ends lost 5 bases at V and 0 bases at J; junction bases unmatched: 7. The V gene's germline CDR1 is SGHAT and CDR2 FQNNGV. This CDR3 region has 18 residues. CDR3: CASSRGTSGISSYNEQFF. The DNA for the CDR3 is TGTGCCAGCAGCCGAGGGACTAGCGGGATTAGCTCCTACAATGAGCAGTTCTTC.

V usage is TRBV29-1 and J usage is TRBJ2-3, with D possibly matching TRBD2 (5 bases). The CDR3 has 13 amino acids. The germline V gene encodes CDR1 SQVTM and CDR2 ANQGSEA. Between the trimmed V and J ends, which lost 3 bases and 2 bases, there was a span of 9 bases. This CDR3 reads CSVELATTDTQYF. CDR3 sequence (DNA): TGCAGCGTTGAGCTAGCCACCACAGATACGCAGTATTTT.

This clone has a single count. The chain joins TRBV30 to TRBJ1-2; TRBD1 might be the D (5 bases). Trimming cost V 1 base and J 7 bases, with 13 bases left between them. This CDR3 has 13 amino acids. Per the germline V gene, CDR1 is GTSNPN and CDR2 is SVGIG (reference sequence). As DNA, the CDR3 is TGTGCCTGGAGTGCCGGGGGGGGTCCTGGCTACACCTTC. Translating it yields CAWSAGGGPGYTF.

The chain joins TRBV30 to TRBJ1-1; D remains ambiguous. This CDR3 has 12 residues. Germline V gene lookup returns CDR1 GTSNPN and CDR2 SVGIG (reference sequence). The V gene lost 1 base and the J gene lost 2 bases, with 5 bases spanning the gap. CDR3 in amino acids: CAWSALNTEAFF. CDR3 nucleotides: TGTGCCTGGAGTGCCCTAAACACTGAAGCTTTCTTT.

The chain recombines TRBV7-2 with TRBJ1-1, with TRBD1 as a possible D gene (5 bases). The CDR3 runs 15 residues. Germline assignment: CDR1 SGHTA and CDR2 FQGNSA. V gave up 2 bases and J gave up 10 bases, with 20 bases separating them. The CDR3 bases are TGTGCCAGCAGCTTAATCGTTGGGGGTGGAGCGAGAGCTTTCTTT. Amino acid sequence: CASSLIVGGGARAFF.

The CDR3 loop reads CASSTTATNYGYTF. The DNA for the CDR3 is TGTGCCAGCAGCACGACAGCTACTAACTATGGCTACACCTTC. V usage is TRBV27 and J usage is TRBJ1-2, with D perhaps matching TRBD1 (5 bases). V lost 6 bases and J lost 0, with 11 bases in between. CDR1 and CDR2 from the germline V gene are MNHEY and SMNVEV (reference sequence). The CDR3 has 14 residues.

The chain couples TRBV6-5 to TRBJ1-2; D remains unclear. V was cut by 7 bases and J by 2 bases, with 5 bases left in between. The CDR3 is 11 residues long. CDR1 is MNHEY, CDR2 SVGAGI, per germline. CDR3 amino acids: CASKGNYGYTF. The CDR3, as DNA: TGTGCCAGCAAAGGGAACTATGGCTACACCTTC.

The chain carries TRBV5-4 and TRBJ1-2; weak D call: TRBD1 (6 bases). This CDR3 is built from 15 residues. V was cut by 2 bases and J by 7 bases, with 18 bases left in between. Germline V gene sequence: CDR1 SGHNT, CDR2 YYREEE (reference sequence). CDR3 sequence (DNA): TGTGCCAGCAGCTTATCCGGGGGGGCGCGAGGTGGCTACACCTTC. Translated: CASSLSGGARGGYTF.

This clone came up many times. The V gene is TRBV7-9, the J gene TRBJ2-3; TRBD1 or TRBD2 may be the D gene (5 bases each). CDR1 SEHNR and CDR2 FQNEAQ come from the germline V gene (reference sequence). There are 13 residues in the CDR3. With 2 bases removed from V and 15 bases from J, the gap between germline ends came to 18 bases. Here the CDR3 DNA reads TGTGCCAGCAGCTTACCCGGGACGGCCCATAGTTATTTT. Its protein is CASSLPGTAHSYF. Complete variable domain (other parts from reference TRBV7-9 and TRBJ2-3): DTGVSQNPRHKITKRGQNVTFRCDPISEHNRLYWYRQTLGQGPEFLTYFQNEAQLEKSRLLSDRFSAERPKGSFSTLEIQRTEQGDSAMYLCASSLPGTAHSYFGPGTRLTVL.

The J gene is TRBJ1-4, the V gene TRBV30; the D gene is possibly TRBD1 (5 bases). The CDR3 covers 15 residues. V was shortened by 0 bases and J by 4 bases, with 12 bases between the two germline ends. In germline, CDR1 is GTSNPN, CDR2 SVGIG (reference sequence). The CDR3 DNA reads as TGTGCCTGGAGTGTACCAGGGAATGGTAATGAAAAACTGTTTTTT. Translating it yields CAWSVPGNGNEKLFF.

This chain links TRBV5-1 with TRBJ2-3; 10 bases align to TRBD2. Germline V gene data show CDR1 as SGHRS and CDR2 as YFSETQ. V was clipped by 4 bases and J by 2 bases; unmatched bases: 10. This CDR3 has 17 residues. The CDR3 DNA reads TGCGCCAGCAGCCCCCGCCAAGCGGGGGGGCACACAGATACGCAGTATTTT. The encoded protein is CASSPRQAGGHTDTQYF. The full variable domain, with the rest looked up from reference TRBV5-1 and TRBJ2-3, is KAGVTQTPRYLIKTRGQQVTLSCSPISGHRSVSWYQQTPGQGLQFLFEYFSETQRNKGNFPGRFSGRQFSNSRSEMNVSTLELGDSALYLCASSPRQAGGHTDTQYFGPGTRLTVL.

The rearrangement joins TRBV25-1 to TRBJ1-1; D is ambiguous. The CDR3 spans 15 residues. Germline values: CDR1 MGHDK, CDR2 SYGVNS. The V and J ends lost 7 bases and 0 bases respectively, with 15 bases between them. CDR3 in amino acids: CASTGLGGMNTEAFF. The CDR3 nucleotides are TGTGCCAGCACCGGATTAGGTGGAATGAACACTGAAGCTTTCTTT.

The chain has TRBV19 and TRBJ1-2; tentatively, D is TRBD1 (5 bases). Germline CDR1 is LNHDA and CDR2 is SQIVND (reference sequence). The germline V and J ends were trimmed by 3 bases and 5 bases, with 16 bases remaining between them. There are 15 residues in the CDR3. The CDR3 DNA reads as TGTGCCAGTAGTATCAGGGACGGATCTGGGTATGGCTACACCTTC. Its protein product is CASSIRDGSGYGYTF.

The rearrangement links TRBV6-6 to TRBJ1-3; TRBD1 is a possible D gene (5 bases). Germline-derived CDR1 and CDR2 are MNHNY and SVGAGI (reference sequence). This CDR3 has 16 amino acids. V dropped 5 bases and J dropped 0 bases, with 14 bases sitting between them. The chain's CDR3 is CASSGGTARSGNTIYF. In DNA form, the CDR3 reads TGTGCCAGCAGTGGCGGGACGGCCCGCTCTGGAAACACCATATATTTT.